This entry lists 17 T cell receptor beta chains sequenced from one sample in a study of response to subunit inactivated influenza vaccine. TCRdb re-called the RT-PCR reads with MiXCR, one entry per CDR3 protein. The data hold a few hundred thousand distinct CDR3 sequences, with roughly 11% observed a single time. This sample comprised PBMCs from blood, obtained more than 35 days after vaccination. The receptors originated from a man aged 45-65 years who received an inactivated influenza vaccine.

Only a few counts were recorded for this clonotype. The chain recombines TRBV12-3 or TRBV12-4 with TRBJ2-7, with 15 bases that match TRBD2. With 4 bases clipped from V and 0 bases from J, the junction kept 10 bases outside the gene matches. This CDR3 is 19 amino acids long. The CDR3 loop is CASSYPGLAGGPSSYEQYF. As DNA, the CDR3 is TGTGCCAGCAGTTACCCTGGACTAGCGGGAGGGCCGAGCTCCTACGAGCAGTACTTC.

This clonotype was observed at least ten times. The chain couples TRBV5-1 to TRBJ2-7; D perhaps matches TRBD2 (5 bases). The CDR3 has 14 amino acids. V lost 4 bases and J 0 bases, leaving 11 bases between the germline ends. Germline V gene data show CDR1 as SGHRS and CDR2 as YFSETQ. This CDR3 reads CASSPRGFSYEQYF. DNA of the CDR3: TGCGCCAGCAGCCCCCGAGGGTTCTCCTACGAGCAGTACTTC. Using reference TRBV5-1 and TRBJ2-7 for the parts outside the CDR3, the full variable domain is KAGVTQTPRYLIKTRGQQVTLSCSPISGHRSVSWYQQTPGQGLQFLFEYFSETQRNKGNFPGRFSGRQFSNSRSEMNVSTLELGDSALYLCASSPRGFSYEQYFGPGTRLTVT.

This clonotype was picked up many times. The chain employs TRBV29-1 and TRBJ1-5, with D unresolved. The V and J ends lost 4 bases and 0 bases respectively, with 10 bases between them. Germline CDR1 SQVTM, CDR2 ANQGSEA. This CDR3 has 14 amino acids. In DNA, the CDR3 is TGCAGCGTTGTGGAGGACTATAGCAATCAGCCCCAGCATTTT. Its protein is CSVVEDYSNQPQHF. Supplemented by reference TRBV29-1 and TRBJ1-5, the full variable domain reads SAVISQKPSRDICQRGTSLTIQCQVDSQVTMMFWYRQQPGQSLTLIATANQGSEATYESGFVIDKFPISRPNLTFSTLTVSNMSPEDSSIYLCSVVEDYSNQPQHFGDGTRLSIL.

This clonotype was seen ten or more times. V and J are TRBV6-5 and TRBJ2-7; 9 bases are shared with TRBD1. V gave up 3 bases and J gave up 1 base; unmatched junction bases: 10. The CDR3 extends over 17 amino acids. CDR1 is MNHEY and CDR2 is SVGAGI in the germline V gene. The CDR3 here is CASSYSYRDRDSYEQYF. CDR3 DNA sequence: TGTGCCAGCAGTTATTCTTACCGGGACAGGGATTCCTACGAGCAGTACTTC.

At least ten counts were recorded for this clonotype. This chain uses TRBV18 with TRBJ2-5, with D perhaps TRBD2 (6 bases). Trimming pared 6 bases from V and 5 bases from J, leaving 13 bases between. CDR3 size: 13 residues. In germline, CDR1 is KGHSH, CDR2 LQKENI. The CDR3 DNA is TGTGCCAGCTCCCCGGGAGCCAAGGAGACCCAGTACTTC. Translation: CASSPGAKETQYF.

Only a few counts were recorded for this clonotype. V usage is TRBV7-2 and J usage is TRBJ2-7; D remains ambiguous. CDR3 length: 16 residues. V shed 1 base and J shed 0 bases, with 13 bases lying between them. Germline assignment: CDR1 SGHTA and CDR2 FQGNSA. CDR3 bases: TGTGCCAGCAGCTTAGGGGTAGGGTTTCGCTCCTACGAGCAGTACTTC. Its translation: CASSLGVGFRSYEQYF.

This clonotype was detected only a few times. The chain recombines TRBV20-1 with TRBJ1-4, with unresolved D. CDR3 size: 13 residues. With 6 bases removed from V and 7 bases from J, the gap between germline ends came to 15 bases. Looked up from germline, CDR1 is DFQATT and CDR2 is SNEGSKA (reference sequence). The CDR3 nucleotides read TGCAGTGCCAGACGCGTGGAGAGTGAAAAACTGTTTTTT. Translation: CSARRVESEKLFF.

This clonotype was observed a few times. V and J are TRBV27 and TRBJ1-4; D is unclear. Trimming cost V 4 bases and J 0 bases, with 9 bases left between them. Germline V gene data show CDR1 as MNHEY and CDR2 as SMNVEV (reference sequence). The CDR3 is made up of 15 amino acids. The CDR3 DNA reads TGTGCCAGCAGTTCGAGCTACTCAACTAATGAAAAACTGTTTTTT. Residues: CASSSSYSTNEKLFF.

The chain couples TRBV5-1 to TRBJ2-5, with 7 nucleotides matching TRBD1. The CDR3 sequence is 14 residues long. J lost 4 bases, V lost 1 base, and 4 bases had no gene match. CDR1 and CDR2 (germline): SGHRS, YFSETQ. The chain's CDR3 is CASSLFTGVETQYF. The CDR3 DNA is TGCGCCAGCAGCTTGTTCACAGGGGTAGAGACCCAGTACTTC.

This clonotype was counted between two and nine times. V and J are TRBV3-1 and TRBJ2-4; 11 bases align to TRBD2. The CDR3 length is 17 residues. Losses at the gene ends were 0 bases for V and 0 bases for J; bases not matched to a gene: 1. The germline V gene has CDR1 LGHDT and CDR2 YNNKEL (reference sequence). The CDR3, as DNA: TGTGCCAGCAGCCAAGAGACTAGCGGGGTAGCCAAAAACATTCAGTACTTC. It yields the protein CASSQETSGVAKNIQYF.

There are a few counts of this clonotype. CDR3 amino acids: CASSPAGAHEQYF. The CDR3 bases are TGTGCCAGCTCACCGGCGGGAGCCCACGAGCAGTACTTC. The chain joins TRBV18 to TRBJ2-7, with 7 bases that match TRBD2. The CDR3 contains 13 residues. The J segment lost 5 bases and the V segment lost 3 bases, leaving 4 bases of the junction unmatched. Germline V CDR1 and CDR2: KGHSH, LQKENI.

This clonotype was picked up a small number of times. One junction end does not reproduce the germline sequence, and a read error may be involved. The rearrangement joins TRBV19 to TRBJ2-7, with 7 positions matching TRBD1. The CDR3 has 15 residues. Germline CDR1 reads LNHDA; CDR2 reads SQIVND (reference sequence). The CDR3 loop reads CASSIDRDSEDEQYF. CDR3 in DNA: TGTGCCAGTAGCATAGACCGGGACAGCGAGGACGAGCAGTACTTC. Full variable domain (rest looked up from reference TRBV19 and TRBJ2-7): DGGITQSPKYLFRKEGQNVTLSCEQNLNHDAMYWYRQDPGQGLRLIYYSQIVNDFQKGDIAEGYSVSREKKESFPLTVTSAQKNPTAFYLCASSIDRDSEDEQYFGPGTRLTVT.

This clonotype occurred many times. The V gene is TRBV5-1, the J gene TRBJ2-1, with TRBD1 matching 7 bases. The CDR3 has 12 amino acids. Losses at the gene ends were 9 bases for V and 7 bases for J; bases not matched to a gene: 7. Germline CDR1 reads SGHRS; CDR2 reads YFSETQ. The CDR3 nucleotides are TGCGCCAAGGACAGGTTAAGGAATGAGCAGTTCTTC. Protein product: CAKDRLRNEQFF.

Ten or more counts support this clonotype. V usage is TRBV7-2 and J usage is TRBJ1-6; D call uncertain. In germline, CDR1 is SGHTA, CDR2 FQGNSA. This CDR3 is 15 amino acids long. Trimming left V 3 bases short and J 7 bases short, with 13 bases between. The CDR3 loop is CASSLVSFGNSPLHF. The DNA for the CDR3 is TGTGCCAGCAGCTTGGTATCCTTTGGGAATTCACCCCTCCACTTT.

The CDR3 DNA follows: TGTGCCAGCAGCTTAACAGGTAGCGGGAACGTGTACGAGCAGTACTTC. Translation: CASSLTGSGNVYEQYF. This chain connects TRBV7-2 to TRBJ2-7, with TRBD2 matching over 8 bases. The CDR3 is made up of 16 amino acids. V lost 2 bases, J lost 4 bases, and 10 bases stayed unmatched. In germline, CDR1 is SGHTA, CDR2 FQGNSA.

The CDR3 loop reads CASSYLMDGSEKLFF. The CDR3 DNA reads TGTGCCAGCAGCTACCTAATGGACGGGTCTGAAAAACTGTTTTTT. The chain couples TRBV6-5 to TRBJ1-4, with unresolved D. V lost 6 bases and J lost 7, with 18 bases in between. The CDR3 is 15 residues long. CDR1 is MNHEY, CDR2 SVGAGI, per germline.

The genes are TRBV6-1 and TRBJ1-1; D unclear. The CDR3 is made up of 14 amino acids. Germline V gene sequence: CDR1 MNHNS, CDR2 SASEGT. The V gene lost 7 bases and the J gene lost 0 bases, with 12 bases spanning the gap. This CDR3 reads CASIPSLMNTEAFF. In DNA, the CDR3 is TGTGCCAGCATCCCGAGTTTAATGAACACTGAAGCTTTCTTT.